Here is one TCR beta chain with its context. The CDR3 has 13 residues. With 0 bases removed from V and 4 bases from J, the gap between germline ends came to 5 bases. Germline CDR1 reads MGHDK; CDR2 reads SYGVNS. This record comes from a study of shared clonotypes between healthy human individuals. Method: immunoSEQ multiplex PCR; TCRdb's copy keeps in-frame clones and lacks some. The table has a few million clones, around 90% seen once; the top ten hold under 0.15%. The clonotype originates from a young man in good health. Input material: naive CD4+ T cells sorted from blood. Subset: CD45RA+ positively selected. This chain links TRBV25-1 with TRBJ2-3; D remains ambiguous. The CDR3 is CASSEYFADTQYF. In DNA, the CDR3 is TGTGCCAGCAGTGAATATTTCGCAGATACGCAGTATTTT.